Listed below are T cell receptor beta chains from one sample, sequenced in a study of molecular identifiers for immune sequencing clone quantification. TCRdb processed the PCR reads anew with MiXCR; each CDR3 protein has one entry. The data show thousands of distinct CDR3 sequences, with about 15% seen just once and about 1.6% held by the top ten. What was sequenced was naive CD8+ T cells from blood, with Jurkat cell RNA spiked in. These TCRs come from a human donor in good health. Some libraries in this study had Jurkat cell RNA spiked in. Both conserved end residues are part of each CDR3. A D gene is named only where the DNA matches it firmly. Clone size is stated in some rows and not others, as once, few, many or a class when expanded.

medium-sized	TRBV12-3/TRBV12-4	TRBJ2-3	NA	TGTGCCAGCAGTGACACAGGGAAGGGTACGCAGTATTTT	CASSDTGKGTQYF
medium-sized	TRBV7-2	TRBJ1-6	NA	TGTGCCAGCAGTCACCTACAGGAAAACCTCTATAATTCACCCCTCCACTTT	CASSHLQENLYNSPLHF
large	TRBV6-5	TRBJ2-7	NA	TGTGCCAGCAGTTGGGGAGAGAGCTCCTACGAGCAGTACTTC	CASSWGESSYEQYF
medium-sized	TRBV5-6	TRBJ2-2	NA	TGTGCCAGCAGCTTCCGCCCGAACGCGAACACCGGGGAGCTGTTTTTT	CASSFRPNANTGELFF
many	TRBV20-1	TRBJ2-2	TRBD1	TGCAGTGCTAAGGGCGTGGACAGGGGGCACACCGGGGAGCTGTTTTTT	CSAKGVDRGHTGELFF
medium-sized	TRBV12-3/TRBV12-4	TRBJ2-3	NA	TGTGCCAGCAGGTCACTAGCTTGGAGCACAGATACGCAGTATTTT	CASRSLAWSTDTQYF
medium-sized	TRBV6-1	TRBJ1-5	NA	TGTGCCAGCAGTGAATGGTCTAAGGGAAATCAGCCCCAGCATTTT	CASSEWSKGNQPQHF
medium-sized	TRBV27	TRBJ1-1	NA	TGTGCCAGCAGTTTATTTGCCCTGAACACTGAAGCTTTCTTT	CASSLFALNTEAFF
many	TRBV4-1	TRBJ2-7	NA	TGCGCCAGCAGCCCCCAGGCCGGGACAACCTACGAGCAGTACTTC	CASSPQAGTTYEQYF
medium-sized	TRBV6-2/TRBV6-3	TRBJ2-2	NA	TGTGCCAGCAGTTACTGGGTAGCCGGGGAGCTGTTTTTT	CASSYWVAGELFF
medium-sized	TRBV4-2	TRBJ1-6	NA	TGTGCCAGCAGCCAACCCGGACTGAGTAATTCACCCCTCCACTTT	CASSQPGLSNSPLHF
many	TRBV7-9	TRBJ2-1	TRBD2	TGTGCCAGCAGCTTACGGGGCGGGAGTTTGGGTGAGCAGTTCTTC	CASSLRGGSLGEQFF
medium-sized	TRBV4-3	TRBJ1-2	NA	TGCGCCAGCAGCCAAGTTTATGGCAGGGGAACGAGAAACTATGGCTACACCTTC	CASSQVYGRGTRNYGYTF
medium-sized	TRBV7-6	TRBJ2-3	NA	TGTGCCAGCAGCTCAACTAGCACAGATACGCAGTATTTT	CASSSTSTDTQYF
many	TRBV7-9	TRBJ2-1	NA	TGTGCCAGCAGCTGGGGACCATACAATGAGCAGTTCTTC	CASSWGPYNEQFF
many	TRBV14	TRBJ2-7	NA	TGTGCCAGCAGCCAAGTTGGGTCTTTCAGCAACTACGAGCAGTACTTC	CASSQVGSFSNYEQYF
medium-sized	TRBV27	TRBJ2-3	NA	TGTGCCAGCAGTTTACCCAGCAGCACAGATACGCAGTATTTT	CASSLPSSTDTQYF
medium-sized	TRBV9	TRBJ1-3	TRBD1	TGTGCCAGCAGCCCAGGGGGTACCTCTGGAAACACCATATATTTT	CASSPGGTSGNTIYF
many	TRBV28	TRBJ2-1	NA	TGTGCCAGCAGTTCCCCTCGGGACAATGAGCAGTTCTTC	CASSSPRDNEQFF
many	TRBV24-1	TRBJ2-7	TRBD2	TGTGCCACCAGTGGGGTCCGGGGGGGCTACGAGCAGTACTTC	CATSGVRGGYEQYF
many	TRBV3-1	TRBJ2-7	NA	TGTGCCAGCAGCACCCACCTGACAGGTTTAGACAACGAGCAGTACTTC	CASSTHLTGLDNEQYF
medium-sized	TRBV7-9	TRBJ2-3	TRBD2	TGTGCCAGCAGCCCACTAGCGGGGATCACAGATACGCAGTATTTT	CASSPLAGITDTQYF
medium-sized	TRBV6-5	TRBJ2-5	NA	TGTGCCAGCAGTTACTCGGGTCTGCAAGAGACCCAGTACTTC	CASSYSGLQETQYF
medium-sized	TRBV5-6	TRBJ2-2	TRBD2	TGTGCCAGCAGTGGGCCCCCTTCGACTAGCCTCCCTACCGGGGAGCTGTTTTTT	CASSGPPSTSLPTGELFF
medium-sized	TRBV5-1	TRBJ2-3	TRBD2	TGCGCCAGCAGCCCCCGGGCTAGCGGGGGGGCAGATACGCAGTATTTT	CASSPRASGGADTQYF
many	TRBV27	TRBJ2-7	NA	TGTGCCAGCAGTTCAGGACAGATGACTAGTTACGAGCAGTACTTC	CASSSGQMTSYEQYF
many	TRBV6-6	TRBJ1-5	NA	TGTGCCAGCAGTTATCCCAGGGATCAGCCCCAGCATTTT	CASSYPRDQPQHF
many	TRBV7-3	TRBJ1-2	TRBD1	TGTGCAAGCAGCTCCCACGGGACAGCAAACTCCGACTACACCTTC	CASSSHGTANSDYTF
many	TRBV7-9	TRBJ2-5	NA	TGTGCCAGCAGCTACCCCCCGGCGTTGGATGAGACCCAGTACTTC	CASSYPPALDETQYF
many	TRBV4-1	TRBJ2-2	TRBD2	TGCGCCAGCAGCGAGACTAGCGGGATCACCGGGGAGCTGTTTTTT	CASSETSGITGELFF
many	TRBV9	TRBJ2-4	NA	TGTGCCAGCAGCTCCCTAGGGGACATTCAGTACTTC	CASSSLGDIQYF
few	TRBV7-3	TRBJ2-1	TRBD2	TGTGCCAGCAGCTCGTCTAGCGGGAGTGGAAATGAGCAGTTCTTC	CASSSSSGSGNEQFF
medium-sized	TRBV27	TRBJ2-5	NA	TGTGCCAGCAGTTCACCTCCTCTAGGCCAAGAGACCCAGTACTTC	CASSSPPLGQETQYF
medium-sized	TRBV6-2/TRBV6-3	TRBJ1-1	NA	TGTGCCATCCGGGTGGGATCGAACACTGAAGCTTTCTTT	CAIRVGSNTEAFF
many	TRBV29-1	TRBJ1-1	NA	TGCAGCGTTCCGCTCGGGGTCGGCACTGAAGCTTTCTTT	CSVPLGVGTEAFF
medium-sized	TRBV5-1	TRBJ1-2	NA	TGCGCCAGCAGTTACGACGACCCTGGTAGCTACTATGGCTACACCTTC	CASSYDDPGSYYGYTF
NA	TRBV9	TRBJ2-2	NA	TGTGCCAGCAGCGTAGCTAGAAGCACCTCGAACACCGGGGAGCCGTTTTTT	CASSVARSTSNTGEPFF
few	TRBV30	TRBJ2-7	NA	TGTGCCTGGAGTGTAGGGTACGAGCAGTACTTC	CAWSVGYEQYF
many	TRBV4-3	TRBJ2-2	TRBD1	TGCGCCAGCAGCCAACAGGGGGCTGGGGAGCTGTTTTTT	CASSQQGAGELFF
many	TRBV6-2/TRBV6-3	TRBJ2-7	NA	TGTGCCAGCAGTTACGGGTTATCCTACGAGCAGTACTTC	CASSYGLSYEQYF
medium-sized	TRBV7-9	TRBJ2-1	NA	TGTGCCAGCAGCTTAGCCTCTAGCCCCGATGAGCAGTTCTTC	CASSLASSPDEQFF
medium-sized	TRBV6-2/TRBV6-3	TRBJ2-5	NA	TGTGCCAGCAGGAGTCCCCAAGAGACCCAGTACTTC	CASRSPQETQYF
many	TRBV18	TRBJ2-1	NA	TGTGCCAGTACATACTTAAGCTCCTACAATGAGCAGTTCTTC	CASTYLSSYNEQFF
medium-sized	TRBV7-6	TRBJ1-1	NA	TGTGCCAGCAGCTTTTTTGGGTTTACTGAAGCTTTCTTT	CASSFFGFTEAFF
many	TRBV7-9	TRBJ1-1	NA	TGTGCCAGCAGCACCAGCACGACTCCGGAACGTGAAGCTTTCTTT	CASSTSTTPEREAFF
many	TRBV27	TRBJ1-3	NA	TGTGCCAGCAGTCTCGCGGGCTCTGGAAACACCATATATTTT	CASSLAGSGNTIYF
many	TRBV19	TRBJ2-7	TRBD1	TGTGCCAGTAGTCCGCGACAGGGTTCCGAATACGAGCAGTACTTC	CASSPRQGSEYEQYF
many	TRBV3-1	TRBJ2-7	NA	TGTGCCAGCAGCCTCGACGGGACGCCTACCTACGAGCAGTACTTC	CASSLDGTPTYEQYF
few	TRBV20-1	TRBJ2-7	NA	TGCAGTGCTATTCCGTATTTAGGCGGTAACGAGCAGTACTTC	CSAIPYLGGNEQYF
NA	TRBV5-4	TRBJ2-3	NA	TGTGCCGGCAGCCCACCGAGTCTCCCCTCGGATACGCAGTATTTT	CAGSPPSLPSDTQYF
medium-sized	TRBV9	TRBJ2-3	TRBD2	TGTGCCAGCAGCGTGGCCCTAGCGGGAGGCACAGATACGCAGTATTTT	CASSVALAGGTDTQYF
NA	TRBV6-2/TRBV6-3	TRBJ2-7	NA	TGTGCCAGCAGTCAGGGCGGCTACGAGCAGTACTTC	CASSQGGYEQYF
many	TRBV29-1	TRBJ2-5	TRBD1	TGCAGCGTTGAAGGGACAGACAGGGCTCAAGAGACCCAGTACTTC	CSVEGTDRAQETQYF